The entry that follows covers one T cell receptor beta chain sequence. As processed by the authors: Reference gene primer amplification in the assay estimated nucleated cell counts. The protocol was immunoSEQ multiplex PCR, while the TCRdb copy is restricted to in-frame clones and leaves out a portion. V and J calls and clone size are given by that table; D and trimming were obtained from the DNA. The data show tens of thousands of clones, with about four fifths seen just once and over 4.5% held by the top ten. The data were taken from a study of blood T cell repertoires in COVID-19. The overall study: From the United States, Italy and Spain came samples of acute and convalescent COVID-19. T cells, B-cell-depleted T cells, or PBMCs supplied cDNA or gDNA.

What was sequenced was peripheral blood. This clonotype originated in a human donor in a cohort sampled during active COVID-19.

The CDR3 reads CASSWDTSYNEQFF. Here the CDR3 DNA reads TGCGCCAGCAGCTGGGACACCTCCTACAATGAGCAGTTCTTC. The gene calls are TRBV5-1 and TRBJ2-1, with a tentative D call TRBD1 (6 bases). Germline-derived CDR1 and CDR2 are SGHRS and YFSETQ. The CDR3 loop spans 14 amino acids. Trimming stripped 3 bases from V and 0 bases from J, with 7 bases between.